These 20 T cell receptor beta chains came from one sample sequenced in a study of shared clonotypes between healthy human individuals. The table came from immunoSEQ multiplex PCR; TCRdb's copy has only in-frame clones and leaves some out. The sample holds roughly 2.1 million clones, more than 85% seen once. Terminally differentiated effector memory CD45RA+ cells were excluded from the naive CD8 cells, which were CD45RO-negative and positively selected for CCR7. Material for sequencing was naive CD8+ T cells from PBMCs. The source is a man aged 18 to 35 in good health. Some clones in this sample may be carry-over from other donors' samples.

The V gene is TRBV27, the J gene TRBJ2-7; D may be TRBD2 (6 bases). CDR1 is MNHEY and CDR2 is SMNVEV in the germline V gene (reference sequence). Between the trimmed V and J ends, which lost 5 bases and 3 bases, there was a span of 17 bases. This CDR3 comprises 15 residues. CDR3 in amino acids: CASSLTGSLIYEQYF. The CDR3 region has the DNA TGTGCCAGCAGTCTCACCGGGAGCCTAATCTACGAGCAGTACTTC.

The chain uses TRBV28 and TRBJ2-2, with D tentatively TRBD1 (5 bases). This CDR3 region has 18 residues. Germline V gene data show CDR1 as MDHEN and CDR2 as SYDVKM. V dropped 7 bases and J dropped 3 bases, with 24 bases sitting between them. CDR3 nucleotides: TGTGCCAGCACTTTCCCCTCCCAGGGTGGATCGGACACCGGGGAGCTGTTTTTT. Translated, it gives CASTFPSQGGSDTGELFF.

This clone is a singleton in its sample. The chain joins TRBV28 to TRBJ2-5, with 10 bases lining up with TRBD2. With 3 bases clipped from V and 4 bases from J, the junction kept 8 bases outside the gene matches. Looked up from germline, CDR1 is MDHEN and CDR2 is SYDVKM. The CDR3 extends over 16 amino acids. The CDR3 loop reads CASSFILAGVGETQYF. CDR3 bases: TGTGCCAGCAGTTTTATCCTAGCGGGAGTAGGAGAGACCCAGTACTTC.

Turning to this clone: This CDR3 is also generated by other DNA sequences in the sample. The CDR3 loop reads CASSLGLAPYNEQFF. For the CDR3, the DNA is TGTGCCAGCAGTTTAGGGCTGGCTCCCTACAATGAGCAGTTCTTC. The V call is TRBV27, the J call TRBJ2-1; D is unclear. The CDR3 runs to 15 residues. Trimming left V 2 bases short and J 2 bases short, with 10 bases between. CDR1 and CDR2 from the germline V gene are MNHEY and SMNVEV (reference sequence).

The chain carries TRBV19 and TRBJ1-5; D might be TRBD1 (6 bases). Trimming removed 7 bases from V and 0 bases from J, with 13 bases in between. The CDR3 is made up of 15 amino acids. Germline lookup yields CDR1 LNHDA and CDR2 SQIVND (reference sequence). CDR3 bases: TGTGCCAGTAAACTGACAGGAAATAGCAATCAGCCCCAGCATTTT. Its translation is CASKLTGNSNQPQHF. Combining the CDR3 with reference TRBV19 and TRBJ1-5 gives the whole variable domain DGGITQSPKYLFRKEGQNVTLSCEQNLNHDAMYWYRQDPGQGLRLIYYSQIVNDFQKGDIAEGYSVSREKKESFPLTVTSAQKNPTAFYLCASKLTGNSNQPQHFGDGTRLSIL.

This rearrangement joins TRBV2 to TRBJ1-5, with 7 nucleotides matching TRBD1. The CDR3 sequence is 15 residues long. CDR1 is SNHLY, CDR2 FYNNEI, per germline. The V and J ends lost 3 bases and 7 bases, in that order; junction bases with no gene match: 9. The CDR3 DNA reads as TGTGCCAGCAGTGACGTTGGCAGGGGGGACCAGCCCCAGCATTTT. Encoded protein: CASSDVGRGDQPQHF.

The V gene is TRBV7-3, the J gene TRBJ2-7; the match to TRBD1 covers 11 bases. Germline V gene data show CDR1 as SGHTA and CDR2 as FQGTGA. There are 15 residues in the CDR3. V dropped 6 bases and J dropped 3; count of bases not matched to a gene: 7. Here the CDR3 reads CASSPLGTGGYEQYF. The CDR3 DNA is TGTGCCAGCAGTCCTCTCGGGACAGGGGGCTACGAGCAGTACTTC.

The CDR3 spells CAGTTGDTEAFF. The CDR3 DNA reads TGTGCCGGAACAACAGGGGATACTGAAGCTTTCTTT. The chain recombines TRBV28 with TRBJ1-1; 7 nucleotides align to TRBD1. V shed 11 bases, J shed 5 bases, and the junction held 8 bases outside the gene matches. Per germline, CDR1 MDHEN and CDR2 SYDVKM. The CDR3 is 12 residues long.

The chain carries TRBV4-1 and TRBJ1-1; no reliable D call. The CDR3 loop spans 15 amino acids. Per the germline V gene, CDR1 is MGHRA and CDR2 is YSYEKL. Trimming stripped 0 bases from V and 6 bases from J, with 14 bases between. Written as DNA, the CDR3 is TGCGCCAGCAGCCAAGAAAGAAGGAAGGACGCTGAAGCTTTCTTT. The encoded protein is CASSQERRKDAEAFF.

The chain has TRBV27 and TRBJ2-3; 9 bases fit TRBD1. V dropped 6 bases and J dropped 4; count of bases not matched to a gene: 11. The CDR3 extends over 16 amino acids. The V gene's germline CDR1 is MNHEY and CDR2 SMNVEV (reference sequence). The CDR3 loop reads CASSQHRQGGPDTQYF. The DNA of the CDR3 is TGTGCCAGCAGCCAACACCGACAGGGGGGCCCAGATACGCAGTATTTT.

This chain links TRBV12-5 with TRBJ2-2; D remains unclear. V shed 5 bases and J shed 2 bases, with 15 bases lying between them. CDR3 length: 16 residues. The germline CDR1 and CDR2 sequences are LGHNT and FRNRAP. In DNA form, the CDR3 reads TGTGCTAGTGGTCCGACCGACGGCAATAACACCGGGGAGCTGTTTTTT. The encoded protein is CASGPTDGNNTGELFF.

CDR3 protein: CAISEGGALGAFF. CDR3 nucleotides: TGTGCCATCAGTGAGGGAGGGGCTCTTGGAGCTTTCTTT. This chain links TRBV10-3 with TRBJ1-1, with a tentative D call TRBD1 (5 bases). Germline V lookup: CDR1 ENHRY, CDR2 SYGVKD. Deletions cut 2 bases from V and 10 bases from J, with 14 bases between. This CDR3 comprises 13 residues.

The chain joins TRBV4-1 to TRBJ1-1; maybe TRBD1 (5 bases). The germline V gene has CDR1 MGHRA and CDR2 YSYEKL. This CDR3 spans 18 amino acids. V lost 2 bases, J lost 4 bases, and 23 bases lay in between. This chain's CDR3 is CASSQLSGPVIGFTEAFF. The CDR3 nucleotides are TGCGCCAGCAGCCAATTATCAGGGCCCGTTATCGGGTTCACTGAAGCTTTCTTT.

V usage is TRBV27 and J usage is TRBJ2-7; D is unresolved. V dropped 8 bases and J dropped 3 bases, with 14 bases sitting between them. The CDR3 spans 13 residues. Germline V gene data show CDR1 as MNHEY and CDR2 as SMNVEV (reference sequence). This CDR3 is CASGEVGFYEQYF. The CDR3 DNA is TGTGCCAGCGGAGAGGTAGGGTTCTACGAGCAGTACTTC.

The J gene is TRBJ2-7, the V gene TRBV28; TRBD2 matches at 9 bases. The CDR3 is made up of 14 amino acids. The ends lost 6 bases at V and 5 bases at J; junction bases unmatched: 8. CDR1 is MDHEN and CDR2 is SYDVKM in the germline V gene. This chain's CDR3 is CASRGGRAFDEQYF. The CDR3 DNA is TGTGCCAGCAGAGGCGGGAGGGCCTTCGACGAGCAGTACTTC. The entire variable domain, with the rest obtained from reference TRBV28 and TRBJ2-7, is as follows: DVKVTQSSRYLVKRTGEKVFLECVQDMDHENMFWYRQDPGLGLRLIYFSYDVKMKEKGDIPEGYSVSREKKERFSLILESASTNQTSMYLCASRGGRAFDEQYFGPGTRLTVT.

This sequence joins TRBV6-1 and TRBJ1-5, with D uncertain. Trimming shortened V by 7 bases and J by 0 bases, and 13 bases separated the two germline ends. The CDR3 loop spans 15 amino acids. Germline V CDR1 and CDR2: MNHNS, SASEGT. CDR3: CASTPSGDSNQPQHF. The CDR3 bases are TGTGCCAGCACTCCGTCAGGTGATAGCAATCAGCCCCAGCATTTT.

CDR3 in amino acids: CASSKVRRTYILNQPQHF. CDR3 DNA sequence: TGTGCCAGCAGCAAAGTTCGGCGGACATATATTCTCAATCAGCCCCAGCATTTT. This rearrangement joins TRBV21-1 to TRBJ1-5; the table calls TRBD1, which could not be checked here. TRBV21-1 is labeled a pseudogene. This CDR3 region has 18 residues.

This clone was counted between two and nine times. The chain carries TRBV19 and TRBJ1-1; D gene uncertain. The V gene lost 5 bases and the J gene lost 7 bases, with 20 bases spanning the gap. Germline values: CDR1 LNHDA, CDR2 SQIVND (reference sequence). The CDR3 is 15 amino acids. CDR3 loop: CASSYFGRGLGEAFF. CDR3 coding DNA: TGTGCCAGTAGTTACTTCGGGAGAGGATTGGGTGAAGCTTTCTTT.

This chain joins TRBV10-3 and TRBJ1-2; D gene ambiguous. Trimming pared 4 bases from V and 6 bases from J, leaving 9 bases between. The germline V gene encodes CDR1 ENHRY and CDR2 SYGVKD. The CDR3 spans 12 residues. CDR3 bases: TGTGCCATCAGTGCAACTGCGAATGGCTACACCTTC. Translation gives CAISATANGYTF.

The V and J genes are TRBV7-2 and TRBJ1-5, with a tentative D call TRBD1 (6 bases). Germline V lookup: CDR1 SGHTA, CDR2 FQGNSA. Between the trimmed V and J ends, which lost 1 base and 7 bases, there was a span of 14 bases. This CDR3 has 15 residues. CDR3 nucleotides: TGTGCCAGCAGCTTAGATAGGGGGATCGTCCAGCCCCAGCATTTT. It translates to CASSLDRGIVQPQHF.